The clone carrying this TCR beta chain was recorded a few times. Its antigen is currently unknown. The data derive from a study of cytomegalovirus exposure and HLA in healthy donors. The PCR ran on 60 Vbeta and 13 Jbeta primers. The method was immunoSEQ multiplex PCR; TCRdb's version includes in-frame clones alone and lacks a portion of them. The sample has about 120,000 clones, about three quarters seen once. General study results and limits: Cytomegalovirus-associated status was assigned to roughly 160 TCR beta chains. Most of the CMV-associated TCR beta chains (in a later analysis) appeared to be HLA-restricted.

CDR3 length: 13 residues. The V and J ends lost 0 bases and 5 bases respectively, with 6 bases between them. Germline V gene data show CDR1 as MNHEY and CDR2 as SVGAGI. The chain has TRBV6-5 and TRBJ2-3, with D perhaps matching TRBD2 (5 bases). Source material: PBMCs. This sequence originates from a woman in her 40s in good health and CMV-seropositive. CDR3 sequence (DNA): TGTGCCAGCAGTTACTCGAGGGTAGATACGCAGTATTTT. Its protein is CASSYSRVDTQYF.